This passage covers 15 T cell receptor beta chains from one sample sequenced in a study of blood T cell repertoires in COVID-19. Assay used: immunoSEQ multiplex PCR; TCRdb lists only in-frame clones, some missing. This sample yields some 100,000 clones, of which approximately 83% are seen a single time; less than 3.5% belongs to the top ten. The sequencing sample was made of PBMCs or T cells enriched from blood (not recorded which). The receptors stem from a woman in her fifties or sixties who had recovered from COVID-19.

CDR3 DNA: TGTGCCATCAGTGACACCCGGGGTTTGGGCAATGAGCAGTTCTTC. This codes for CAISDTRGLGNEQFF. The V gene is TRBV10-3, the J gene TRBJ2-1; the D gene is possibly TRBD2 (5 bases). Germline V CDR1 and CDR2: ENHRY, SYGVKD. The CDR3 contains 15 residues. Trimming stripped 3 bases from V and 6 bases from J, with 15 bases between.

J is TRBJ2-5 and V is TRBV9, with D hard to call. Germline V gene sequence: CDR1 SGDLS, CDR2 YYNGEE. This CDR3 spans 14 amino acids. With 0 bases removed from V and 4 bases from J, the gap between germline ends came to 10 bases. The CDR3 sequence is CASSVDLVTETQYF. CDR3 DNA: TGTGCCAGCAGCGTAGATCTAGTCACAGAGACCCAGTACTTC.

The rearrangement uses TRBV9 and TRBJ1-1; possible D gene TRBD1, 6 bases. V was trimmed by 3 bases and J by 1 base, leaving 10 bases between them. Germline loops: CDR1 SGDLS, CDR2 YYNGEE. This CDR3 spans 14 amino acids. CDR3 nucleotide sequence: TGTGCCAGCAGCGGACAGGTTACGAACACTGAAGCTTTCTTT. Translating it yields CASSGQVTNTEAFF.

V gene TRBV19 combines with J gene TRBJ2-7; 7 bases are shared with TRBD1. J gave up 0 bases and V 6 bases, and 5 bases lay outside the gene matches. The CDR3 totals 14 residues. Germline V lookup: CDR1 LNHDA, CDR2 SQIVND (reference sequence). The chain's CDR3 is CASRLQGTSYEQYF. For the CDR3, the DNA is TGTGCCAGTAGGCTACAGGGGACCTCCTACGAGCAGTACTTC.

This sequence joins TRBV19 and TRBJ1-1; unclear D gene. The CDR3 length is 11 residues. Germline-derived CDR1 and CDR2 are LNHDA and SQIVND (reference sequence). V lost 6 bases and J lost 5, with 7 bases in between. Here the CDR3 reads CASSSGTEAFF. The CDR3 DNA sequence: TGTGCCAGTAGCTCGGGGACTGAAGCTTTCTTT.

V gene TRBV28 combines with J gene TRBJ1-5; D remains ambiguous. CDR3 length equals 15 residues. The V gene lost 3 bases and the J gene lost 5 bases, with 14 bases spanning the gap. The V gene's germline CDR1 is MDHEN and CDR2 SYDVKM. The CDR3 reads CASSLNILFHQPQHF. For the CDR3, the DNA is TGTGCCAGCAGTTTGAACATTTTGTTCCATCAGCCCCAGCATTTT.

The genes are TRBV15 and TRBJ1-6; TRBD1 might be the D (6 bases). Trimming removed 0 bases from V and 4 bases from J, with 10 bases in between. The CDR3 extends over 16 amino acids. Per the germline V gene, CDR1 is LNHNV and CDR2 is YYDKDF (reference sequence). The CDR3 DNA reads as TGTGCCACCAGCAGAGATCGGCAGGGGTATAATTCACCCCTCCACTTT. It codes for CATSRDRQGYNSPLHF.

V is TRBV5-5 and J is TRBJ2-2, with no clear D. This CDR3 is 15 amino acids long. In germline, CDR1 is SGHKS, CDR2 YYEKEE (reference sequence). V was trimmed by 4 bases and J by 2 bases, leaving 12 bases between them. The CDR3 nucleotides read TGTGCCAGCAGCCTCCTTACTCAAAACACCGGGGAGCTGTTTTTT. This codes for CASSLLTQNTGELFF.

This chain connects TRBV7-6 to TRBJ1-3, with 9 bases aligning to TRBD1. This CDR3 is 16 amino acids long. The germline V gene encodes CDR1 SGHVS and CDR2 FNYEAQ. After removal of 3 bases from V and 4 bases from J, the junction contained 7 bases not matched to a gene. In DNA, the CDR3 is TGTGCCAGCAGCTTTGACACAGGGGGCATCGGAAACACCATATATTTT. Its protein product is CASSFDTGGIGNTIYF.

The chain recombines TRBV28 with TRBJ2-3; D is perhaps TRBD2 (5 bases). This CDR3 has 18 amino acids. V lost 2 bases and J lost 2, with 20 bases in between. CDR1 MDHEN and CDR2 SYDVKM come from the germline V gene. DNA of the CDR3: TGTGCCAGCAGTTTACGAAGACAAGGGAGTTCGGACACAGATACGCAGTATTTT. Translated, it gives CASSLRRQGSSDTDTQYF.

The chain is built from TRBV28 and TRBJ2-1; D is perhaps TRBD2 (5 bases). The CDR3 loop spans 16 amino acids. V lost 6 bases and J 7 bases, leaving 22 bases between the germline ends. Germline values: CDR1 MDHEN, CDR2 SYDVKM. The CDR3 region is CASRPSSNYVKNEQFF. Written as DNA, the CDR3 is TGTGCCAGCAGACCCTCTAGCAATTATGTCAAGAATGAGCAGTTCTTC.

The DNA for the CDR3 is TGTGCCAGCAGCCCCGGGACTCTGGGGGAGCTGTTTTTT. It encodes CASSPGTLGELFF. This chain connects TRBV11-3 to TRBJ2-2, with a weak D call TRBD2 (6 bases). This CDR3 region has 13 residues. The germline V gene encodes CDR1 SGHNT and CDR2 YENEEA. The V end lost 5 bases, the J end lost 8 bases, and 12 bases lay between the germline ends.

J is TRBJ1-1 and V is TRBV12-3 or TRBV12-4; no firm D call. The CDR3 is 13 residues long. The ends were cut back, 11 bases at V and 4 bases at J, with 17 bases in the middle. As DNA, the CDR3 is TGTGCCTCCTCTCTCGGGGTGATCACTGAAGCTTTCTTT. Its translation is CASSLGVITEAFF.

The CDR3 reads CASSIVSDYSGANVLTF. The CDR3 DNA is TGTGCCAGTAGTATAGTGAGTGATTACTCTGGGGCCAACGTCCTGACTTTC. V gene TRBV19 combines with J gene TRBJ2-6; D uncertain. Germline V gene lookup returns CDR1 LNHDA and CDR2 SQIVND (reference sequence). V lost 1 base to trimming and J lost 0 bases, with 10 bases between them. The CDR3 consists of 17 residues.

This clone was seen repeatedly, ten times or more. This chain links TRBV3-1 (or the pseudogene TRBV3-2) with TRBJ1-2, with TRBD1 as a possible D gene (6 bases). The CDR3 is made up of 15 amino acids. Trimming took off 4 bases at V and 2 bases at J, with 14 bases between the two ends. The germline V gene encodes CDR1 LGHDT and CDR2 YNNKEL (reference sequence). The CDR3 nucleotides read TGTGCCAGCAGCCCCGACACAGGGTTGAACTATGGCTACACCTTC. Protein product: CASSPDTGLNYGYTF.